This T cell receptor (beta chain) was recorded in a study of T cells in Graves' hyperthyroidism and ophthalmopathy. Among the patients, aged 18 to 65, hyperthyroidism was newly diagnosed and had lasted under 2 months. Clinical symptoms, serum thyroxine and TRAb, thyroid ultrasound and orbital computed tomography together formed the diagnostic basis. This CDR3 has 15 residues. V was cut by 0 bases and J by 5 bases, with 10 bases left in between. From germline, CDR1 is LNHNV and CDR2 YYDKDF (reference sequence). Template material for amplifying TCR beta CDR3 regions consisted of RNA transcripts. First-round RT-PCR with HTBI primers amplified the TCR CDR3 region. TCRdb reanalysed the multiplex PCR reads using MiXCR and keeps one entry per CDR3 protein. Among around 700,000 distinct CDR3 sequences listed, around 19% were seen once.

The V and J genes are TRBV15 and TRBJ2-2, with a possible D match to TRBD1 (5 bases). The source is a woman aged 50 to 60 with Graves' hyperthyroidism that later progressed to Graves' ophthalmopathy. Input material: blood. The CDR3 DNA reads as TGTGCCACCAGCAGAGATGGGGCGAGAACCGGGGAGCTGTTTTTT. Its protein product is CATSRDGARTGELFF.